The rows below give T cell receptor beta chains drawn from one sample of a study of regulatory T cells in long-lasting Graves disease. TCRdb called the multiplex PCR reads again in MiXCR, with one record for every CDR3 protein. The data contain approximately 350,000 distinct CDR3 sequences, 20% to 25% of them singletons. The sequenced sample was peripheral blood mononuclear cells (PBMCs), obtained when the disease was refractory, from a patient treated with antithyroid drugs. The origin of the receptors is a woman aged 40 to 50 with Graves disease. Each CDR3 is given with its conserved first and last residue. Fields, in order: J gene, D gene, V gene, clone size, CDR3 DNA, CDR3 protein. D genes are given only for firm matches. The size entry is marked missing in some rows and otherwise reads once, few, many or a size class.

j_gene: TRBJ1-5
d_gene: -
v_gene: TRBV28
abundance: many
CDR3nt: TGTGCCAGCAGCCGGATGGGAGGGGGCAATCAGCCCCAGCATTTT
CDR3aa: CASSRMGGGNQPQHF

j_gene: TRBJ2-5
d_gene: -
v_gene: TRBV6-2/TRBV6-3
abundance: -
CDR3nt: TGTGCCAGCAGTTTTCTTAACTTCCCGGATAGGAAGACCCAGTACTTC
CDR3aa: CASSFLNFPDRKTQYF

j_gene: TRBJ1-2
d_gene: -
v_gene: TRBV12-3/TRBV12-4
abundance: -
CDR3nt: TGTGCCAGCAGTTTTTCTGGGGGCTATGGCTACACCTTC
CDR3aa: CASSFSGGYGYTF

j_gene: TRBJ1-4
d_gene: TRBD1
v_gene: TRBV5-1
abundance: -
CDR3nt: TGCGCCAGCAGCTCAGGGGGTAGCACTAATGAAAGACTGTTTTTT
CDR3aa: CASSSGGSTNERLFF

j_gene: TRBJ2-1
d_gene: TRBD1
v_gene: TRBV11-2
abundance: few
CDR3nt: TGTGCCAGCAGTCCCGGACAGGGTTTACACAATGAGCAGTTCTTC
CDR3aa: CASSPGQGLHNEQFF

j_gene: TRBJ2-2
d_gene: TRBD2
v_gene: TRBV12-5
abundance: many
CDR3nt: TGTGCTAGTGGTTTGGGGGCGGGAGCATACACCGGGGAGCTGTTTTTT
CDR3aa: CASGLGAGAYTGELFF

j_gene: TRBJ1-5
d_gene: -
v_gene: TRBV6-8
abundance: -
CDR3nt: TGTGCCAGCAGTTACACTCTGTTGAAGAGCAATCAGCCCCAGCATTTT
CDR3aa: CASSYTLLKSNQPQHF

j_gene: TRBJ2-2
d_gene: TRBD1
v_gene: TRBV7-6
abundance: -
CDR3nt: TGTGCCAGCAGCCTTAGACCAGGGGGTAGCACCGGGGAGCTGTTTTTT
CDR3aa: CASSLRPGGSTGELFF

j_gene: TRBJ1-1
d_gene: TRBD1
v_gene: TRBV6-2/TRBV6-3
abundance: -
CDR3nt: TGTGCCAGCGATCGGGACAGGGGGCGTACTGAAGCTTTCTTT
CDR3aa: CASDRDRGRTEAFF

j_gene: TRBJ2-6
d_gene: TRBD1
v_gene: TRBV30
abundance: few
CDR3nt: TGTGCCGGCTCAACAGGGGGCTCTGGGGCCAACGTCCTGACTTTC
CDR3aa: CAGSTGGSGANVLTF

j_gene: TRBJ2-4
d_gene: -
v_gene: TRBV20-1
abundance: -
CDR3nt: TGCAGTGCTAGAGTTGGGCGCGACGGATTTGTACTAGCCAAAAACATTCAGTACTTC
CDR3aa: CSARVGRDGFVLAKNIQYF

j_gene: TRBJ1-6
d_gene: TRBD1
v_gene: TRBV12-3/TRBV12-4
abundance: many
CDR3nt: TGTGCCAGCAGTCACCGGGCGGGACAGACCAATTCACCCCTCCACTTT
CDR3aa: CASSHRAGQTNSPLHF

j_gene: TRBJ1-5
d_gene: -
v_gene: TRBV7-9
abundance: few
CDR3nt: TGTGCCAGCAGCTTAGATGCAGGGACGCAGCCCCAGCATTTT
CDR3aa: CASSLDAGTQPQHF

j_gene: TRBJ2-3
d_gene: -
v_gene: TRBV2
abundance: -
CDR3nt: TGTGCCAGCAGCCGGGACAAACCTGCTAGCACAGATACGCAGTATTTT
CDR3aa: CASSRDKPASTDTQYF

j_gene: TRBJ1-1
d_gene: TRBD1
v_gene: TRBV20-1
abundance: few
CDR3nt: TGCAGTGCTAGTAGGGCAGGGGGATTGAGCACTGAAGCTTTCTTT
CDR3aa: CSASRAGGLSTEAFF

j_gene: TRBJ1-4
d_gene: TRBD1
v_gene: TRBV20-1
abundance: many
CDR3nt: TGCAGTGCGGACCTCAGGGGGACGGGAGAAAAACTGTTTTTT
CDR3aa: CSADLRGTGEKLFF

j_gene: TRBJ2-7
d_gene: TRBD2
v_gene: TRBV2
abundance: many
CDR3nt: TGTGCCAGCTCGGGACTAAGCTCCTACGAGCAGTACTTC
CDR3aa: CASSGLSSYEQYF

j_gene: TRBJ2-6
d_gene: -
v_gene: TRBV7-9
abundance: many
CDR3nt: TGTGCCAGCAGCTTTGTTGGGGCCAACGTCCTGACTTTC
CDR3aa: CASSFVGANVLTF

j_gene: TRBJ1-2
d_gene: TRBD1
v_gene: TRBV6-1
abundance: many
CDR3nt: TGTGCCAGCAGCCAGGGGGCGGTTGGCTACACCTTC
CDR3aa: CASSQGAVGYTF

j_gene: TRBJ2-5
d_gene: TRBD2
v_gene: TRBV28
abundance: -
CDR3nt: TGTGCCAGCAGTTCCCTCGGGACTAGCGGGAGGGAGACCCAGTACTTC
CDR3aa: CASSSLGTSGRETQYF

j_gene: TRBJ2-7
d_gene: TRBD2
v_gene: TRBV6-1
abundance: many
CDR3nt: TGTGCCAGCAGTCTCGATAGCGGGAGCTACGAGCAGTACTTC
CDR3aa: CASSLDSGSYEQYF

j_gene: TRBJ1-1
d_gene: -
v_gene: TRBV14
abundance: -
CDR3nt: TGTGCCAGCAGCCTGACAGGCGGCGCCCGTGAAGCTTTCTTT
CDR3aa: CASSLTGGAREAFF